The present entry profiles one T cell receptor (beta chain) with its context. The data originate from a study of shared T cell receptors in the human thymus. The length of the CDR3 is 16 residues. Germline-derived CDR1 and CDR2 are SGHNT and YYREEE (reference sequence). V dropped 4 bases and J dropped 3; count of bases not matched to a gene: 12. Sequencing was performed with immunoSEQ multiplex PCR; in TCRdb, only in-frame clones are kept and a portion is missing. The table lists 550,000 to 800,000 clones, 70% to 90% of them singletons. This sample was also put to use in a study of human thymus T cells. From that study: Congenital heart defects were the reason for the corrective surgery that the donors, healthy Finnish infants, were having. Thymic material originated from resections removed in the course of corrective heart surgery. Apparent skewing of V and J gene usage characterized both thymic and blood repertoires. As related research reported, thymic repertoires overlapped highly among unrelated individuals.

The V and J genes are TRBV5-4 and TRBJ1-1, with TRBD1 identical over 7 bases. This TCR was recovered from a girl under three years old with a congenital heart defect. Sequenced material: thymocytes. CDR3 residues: CASSPTSGQSDTEAFF. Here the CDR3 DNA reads TGTGCCAGCAGCCCGACCTCGGGACAGAGTGACACTGAAGCTTTCTTT. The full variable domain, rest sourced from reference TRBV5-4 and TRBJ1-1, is ETGVTQSPTHLIKTRGQQVTLRCSSQSGHNTVSWYQQALGQGPQFIFQYYREEENGRGNFPPRFSGLQFPNYSSELNVNALELDDSALYLCASSPTSGQSDTEAFFGQGTRLTVV.